Below, 8 T cell receptor beta chains from the same sample are listed, as sequenced in a study of human T cells and chemical hapten exposure. Time point described: pre-sensitization, week 0. Sample treatment: therapeutic diphenylcyclopropenone sensitization with weekly scalp DPC. TCRdb processed the RACE reads anew with MiXCR; each CDR3 protein has one entry. The sample holds 95,000 to 150,000 distinct CDR3 sequences; around an eighth are singletons and the top ten take roughly 3.1%. The source was whole blood, collected in connection with sensitization to the hapten diphenylcyclopropenone (DPC). Receptors were obtained from a woman aged 18-29 years with alopecia areata. Some clones in this sample may be carry-over from other donors' samples.

The chain carries TRBV7-2 and TRBJ2-7, with D tentatively TRBD2 (6 bases). CDR3 length equals 13 residues. Germline CDR1 SGHTA, CDR2 FQGNSA. With 6 bases removed from V and 3 bases from J, the gap between germline ends came to 12 bases. The CDR3 here is CASRAGTGYEQYF. The CDR3 bases are TGTGCCAGCAGGGCCGGGACTGGCTACGAGCAGTACTTC.

The rearrangement links TRBV6-6 to TRBJ2-7; 8 positions match TRBD1. V dropped 6 bases and J dropped 2; count of bases not matched to a gene: 6. Germline V lookup: CDR1 MNHNY, CDR2 SVGAGI (reference sequence). The CDR3 contains 14 residues. CDR3 sequence reads: CASRIGQGAYEQYF. DNA of the CDR3: TGTGCCAGCAGGATCGGACAGGGTGCCTACGAGCAGTACTTC.

Many counts were recorded for this clonotype. The genes are TRBV29-1 and TRBJ2-5, with D perhaps TRBD2 (6 bases). Between the trimmed V and J ends, which lost 1 base and 4 bases, there was a span of 13 bases. The CDR3 length is 14 residues. Germline CDR1 is SQVTM and CDR2 is ANQGSEA. Here the CDR3 reads CSVEVAGGLETQYF. The CDR3 DNA follows: TGCAGCGTTGAAGTAGCAGGAGGGTTAGAGACCCAGTACTTC.

The V and J genes are TRBV20-1 and TRBJ2-1; 14 bases map to TRBD2. Germline CDR1 and CDR2: DFQATT and SNEGSKA (reference sequence). CDR3 size: 18 residues. V dropped 6 bases and J dropped 0; count of bases not matched to a gene: 10. CDR3 loop: CSAYPGLAGASSYNEQFF. The DNA for the CDR3 is TGCAGTGCCTATCCGGGACTAGCGGGGGCCAGCTCCTACAATGAGCAGTTCTTC.

This clonotype was observed a handful of times. The J gene is TRBJ2-3, the V gene TRBV20-1, with 14 bases fitting TRBD2. The germline V gene encodes CDR1 DFQATT and CDR2 SNEGSKA (reference sequence). The CDR3 loop spans 17 amino acids. V lost 0 bases to trimming and J lost 6 bases; unmatched junction nucleotides: 8. The CDR3 bases are TGCAGTGCTAGAGATGTAAGACTAGCGGGGGGGCCTGATACGCAGTATTTT. Translation gives CSARDVRLAGGPDTQYF.

V and J are TRBV4-3 and TRBJ2-3, with 7 bases aligning to TRBD2. The CDR3 consists of 15 residues. In germline, CDR1 is LGHNA, CDR2 YSLEER. V lost 0 bases and J lost 4; bases outside the gene matches: 4. The CDR3 bases are TGCGCCAGCAGCCAAGAGAGGACTAGTTCAGATACGCAGTATTTT. Translation: CASSQERTSSDTQYF.

The chain joins TRBV25-1 to TRBJ2-3; 7 bases are a match to TRBD2. The V gene end was trimmed by 8 bases and the J gene end by 0 bases; junction bases not matched to a gene: 8. The CDR3 runs 15 residues. The germline V gene has CDR1 MGHDK and CDR2 SYGVNS. The CDR3 sequence is CASRKSGASTDTQYF. The CDR3 nucleotides read TGTGCCAGCCGAAAGAGCGGGGCGAGCACAGATACGCAGTATTTT.

The V call is TRBV29-1, the J call TRBJ1-1, with D perhaps matching TRBD1 (6 bases). Trimming stripped 5 bases from V and 1 base from J, with 17 bases between. Germline values: CDR1 SQVTM, CDR2 ANQGSEA. CDR3 size: 15 residues. CDR3 loop: CSVSTARGSNTEAFF. DNA of the CDR3: TGCAGCGTTAGCACCGCCAGGGGCTCGAACACTGAAGCTTTCTTT.